Below, 8 T cell receptor beta chains from the same sample are listed, as sequenced in a study of OX40 agonist ivuxolimab in advanced cancers. Libraries were prepared through the immunoSEQ multiplex PCR assay. TCRdb's version of the immuneACCESS table is confined to in-frame rearrangements and falls short of the full clone set. An unresolved V gene accounts for under half of the shortfall where checked; the remainder is of unknown origin. This sample is represented by about 36,000 clones; roughly 90% of them were singletons. Jointly, the top ten make up 4% of the sample. The material was CD4+ or CD8+ T cells sorted from blood, obtained in a trial of the OX40 agonist ivuxolimab. The origin of the receptors is an adult with an advanced solid tumor such as melanoma, head and neck, liver or kidney cancer.

This sequence joins TRBV9 and TRBJ2-2; no clear D gene. This CDR3 region has 15 residues. Germline-derived CDR1 and CDR2 are SGDLS and YYNGEE. Trimming stripped 0 bases from V and 6 bases from J, with 12 bases between. The CDR3: CASSVGPEGSGELFF. The CDR3 DNA reads TGTGCCAGCAGCGTAGGACCCGAAGGATCCGGGGAGCTGTTTTTT.

The chain combines TRBV28 with TRBJ1-5; no clear D gene. The CDR3 runs 14 residues. V lost 2 bases to trimming and J lost 11 bases, with 16 bases between them. Germline V lookup: CDR1 MDHEN, CDR2 SYDVKM. CDR3 protein: CASSLNRGPKAQHF. The CDR3 DNA follows: TGTGCCAGCAGTTTAAACCGTGGGCCTAAAGCCCAGCATTTT.

There are a few counts of this clone. CDR3 sequence reads: CASSSWTHSNQPQHF. CDR3 DNA: TGTGCCAGCAGTTCATGGACTCATAGCAATCAGCCCCAGCATTTT. This chain joins TRBV28 and TRBJ1-5; D is unresolved. Germline loops: CDR1 MDHEN, CDR2 SYDVKM. Trimming removed 4 bases from V and 0 bases from J, with 10 bases in between. The CDR3 runs 15 residues.

The chain uses TRBV7-9 and TRBJ2-5; either TRBD1 or TRBD2 may supply D (6 bases each). Germline V lookup: CDR1 SEHNR, CDR2 FQNEAQ (reference sequence). Trimming took off 3 bases at V and 7 bases at J, with 12 bases between the two ends. The CDR3 consists of 13 residues. This CDR3 is CASSLVEGGTQYF. The CDR3 region has the DNA TGTGCCAGCAGCTTGGTGGAGGGGGGGACCCAGTACTTC.

The genes are TRBV11-2 and TRBJ2-7; TRBD1 aligns across 11 bases. V shed 1 base, J shed 6 bases, and the junction held 5 bases outside the gene matches. CDR1 and CDR2 (germline): SGHAT, FQNNGV. The CDR3 sequence is 15 residues long. CDR3 bases: TGTGCCAGCAGCTTAGTCCCCGGGACAGGGGGCGAGCAGTACTTC. It encodes CASSLVPGTGGEQYF.

The chain recombines TRBV5-6 with TRBJ2-1; D is uncertain. Germline-derived CDR1 and CDR2 are SGHDT and YYEEEE. There are 16 residues in the CDR3. V was shortened by 4 bases and J by 0 bases, with 14 bases between the two germline ends. CDR3 sequence reads: CASSPPQRSSYNEQFF. The CDR3 coding sequence is TGTGCCAGCAGCCCCCCCCAAAGGAGCTCCTACAATGAGCAGTTCTTC.

This chain uses TRBV29-1 with TRBJ2-2, with 8 bases that match TRBD1. Germline CDR1 and CDR2: SQVTM and ANQGSEA. Trimming at V came to 4 bases and at J to 8 bases, leaving 9 bases not matched to a gene. The CDR3 is 14 residues long. The CDR3 nucleotides are TGCAGCGTTGTGGCTATCAGGGGGCGGGGGGAGCTGTTTTTT. Its protein is CSVVAIRGRGELFF.

The chain couples TRBV2 to TRBJ2-1, with 9 bases aligning to TRBD2. CDR1 is SNHLY and CDR2 is FYNNEI in the germline V gene. This CDR3 region has 14 residues. Trimming took 9 bases from V and 3 from J; bases not matched to a gene: 6. The CDR3 spells CASIAGVSYNEQFF. DNA of the CDR3: TGTGCCAGTATAGCGGGAGTAAGCTACAATGAGCAGTTCTTC.